This entry concerns a single TCR beta chain. Germline-derived CDR1 and CDR2 are SGHDN and FVKESK. This CDR3 has 14 residues. The V gene lost 3 bases and the J gene lost 4 bases, with 10 bases spanning the gap. This specimen belongs to a study of T cells in Graves' hyperthyroidism and ophthalmopathy. Patients were excluded for uncontrolled infection, other autoimmune disease, pregnancy or lactation. The investigators amplified TCR beta CDR3 regions from RNA transcripts. The HTBI primer set served for first-round RT-PCR of the TCR CDR3. Using its own MiXCR run on the multiplex PCR reads, TCRdb lists one record per CDR3 protein. The sample lists approximately 95,000 distinct CDR3 sequences, roughly 40% occurring once.

This TCR derives from a woman aged 30 to 39 with Graves' hyperthyroidism. This chain links TRBV14 with TRBJ1-3, with D possibly being TRBD1 (5 bases). Sample: peripheral blood or thyroid tissue (not recorded which). CDR3 protein: CASSHQGEGNTIYF. DNA of the CDR3: TGTGCCAGCAGCCACCAGGGCGAAGGAAACACCATATATTTT.